The present TCR beta chain was sequenced within a study of blood T cell repertoires in COVID-19 (dated by TCRdb to 2019 to 2021). With respect to the entire study: The collaborator samples originated in the United States, Italy and Spain and spanned the acute and convalescent phases of COVID-19. The material from the prospective study consisted of cDNA or gDNA derived from T cells, B-cell-depleted T cells, or PBMCs. Deeply sampled blood TCRbeta repertoires from subjects exposed to, actively infected with, or recovered from COVID-19 were included in the dataset. The repertoires were made available in a free public database intended to serve as a resource for research on the immune response to SARS-CoV-2. The samples were drawn from two sources: the first 160 participants of the ongoing ImmuneRACE study, and fewer than 1,500 subjects contributed by 6 global collaborators. Sample metadata almost always included a de-identified subject ID, COVID-19 status, age in years and sex. Where available, HLA class I and class II types were obtained from metadata supplied by the sample provider rather than from assay-based typing. What the authors observed across the whole study: The quantity of clinical and demographic metadata differed by source and by participant and was supplied without curation.

The CDR3 numbers 14 residues from cysteine through phenylalanine. Only the CDR3 DNA is retained, 42 bases long and in frame from the first base. V loses 2 bases of germline sequence and J loses 2 bases, and the interval between the two ends is 9 bases. From a lookup of the germline V gene, CDR1 and CDR2 are KGHSH and LQKENI. Participants in the prospective study were enrolled through a virtual design, were aged about 18 to 90 years, and lived in 20 to 30 United States geographic areas. In the prospective study, participants were assigned to cohorts based on the clinical history participants reported in a screening survey and a study questionnaire. ImmuneRACE Cohort 3 recovered participants were defined by two consecutive negative NP/OP PCR tests, healthcare professional clearance, or symptom resolution. In the prospective study, mobile phlebotomists collected whole blood, serum and a nasopharyngeal or oropharyngeal swab from each participant. Additional blood draws and questionnaires over a roughly two-month period could optionally be provided by prospective study participants. Prospective study blood samples were shipped either frozen or at room temperature before DNA extraction.

TCRbeta CDR3 regions were amplified from genomic DNA by means of the immunoSEQ Assay, a bias-controlled multiplex PCR. The study's own analysis went as follows. The number of nucleated cells in each sample was estimated by amplification of reference gene primers within the assay. Sequence reads were collapsed and filtered to measure the absolute abundance of every unique TCRbeta CDR3 rearrangement. For each sample, productive Simpson clonality was calculated by taking the square root of Simpson's diversity index across productive rearrangements. TCRdb provides this immuneACCESS table in a form limited to in-frame rearrangements. Some clones are lacking; in checked studies, under half of them reflect an unresolved V gene, and why the rest are absent is not known. From that table come the V and J calls and clone size; the DNA was used to work out D and trimming. The sample yields about 180,000 clones; 78% were counted once. 15% to 20% of the sample is taken by the ten largest.

Of note for this clone: Its target antigen remains unknown. Per-nucleotide qualities are absent, and no much larger clonotype sits a single base away.

The rearrangement combines TRBV18 with TRBJ2-5; the D gene lacks a confident call. Sequencing was done on a sample of PBMCs or T cells enriched from blood (not recorded which). The TCR was taken from a woman in her forties or fifties who had recovered from COVID-19. The DNA reads TGTGCCAGCTCACCAGCGAACCCTCAAGAGACCCAGTACTTC. It translates to CASSPANPQETQYF.